What follows are 6 T cell receptor beta chains derived from one specimen sequenced in a study of cytomegalovirus exposure and HLA in healthy donors. 13 Jbeta primers and 60 Vbeta primers were used for the PCR. Sequenced by immunoSEQ multiplex PCR; TCRdb stores in-frame clones only, minus some. The sample has about 150,000 clones, 80% seen once; the top ten hold around 14%. Sequencing was carried out using PBMCs. These receptors all stem from a woman aged 40 to 50 in good health and CMV-seronegative.

This clone was found once. The chain couples TRBV27 to TRBJ2-7; D not resolved. Trimming stripped 5 bases from V and 6 bases from J, with 17 bases between. Germline-derived CDR1 and CDR2 are MNHEY and SMNVEV (reference sequence). The CDR3 loop spans 14 amino acids. This chain's CDR3 is CASSRTLKVVEQYF. CDR3 nucleotides: TGTGCCAGCAGTCGTACCCTAAAAGTAGTCGAGCAGTACTTC.

In this sample, this clone turned up once. V is TRBV5-4 and J is TRBJ2-3, with TRBD1 matching 7 bases. The V gene end was trimmed by 4 bases and the J gene end by 1 base; junction bases not matched to a gene: 6. Per germline, CDR1 SGHNT and CDR2 YYREEE (reference sequence). The CDR3 totals 15 residues. The DNA for the CDR3 is TGTGCCAGCAGCGGCACCGGGACAGGCACAGATACGCAGTATTTT. Its translation is CASSGTGTGTDTQYF.

The rearrangement links TRBV2 to TRBJ2-3; 12 nucleotides align to TRBD2. The J segment lost 9 bases and the V segment lost 8 bases, leaving 15 bases of the junction unmatched. There are 16 residues in the CDR3. Germline lookup yields CDR1 SNHLY and CDR2 FYNNEI. DNA for the CDR3: TGTGCCAGCTCGGAAGGGGGACTAGCGGGTGGAGGCACGCAGTATTTT. Amino acid sequence: CASSEGGLAGGGTQYF.

The V and J genes are TRBV30 and TRBJ2-7; D is perhaps TRBD2 (5 bases). The CDR3 extends over 15 amino acids. Trimming shortened V by 3 bases and J by 5 bases, and 20 bases separated the two germline ends. Germline assignment: CDR1 GTSNPN and CDR2 SVGIG (reference sequence). CDR3 nucleotides: TGTGCCTGGAGGCGCGGCGGGCCTGGCTTGGACGAGCAGTACTTC. This translates into CAWRRGGPGLDEQYF.

This clone was counted only a few times. This rearrangement joins TRBV4-2 to TRBJ2-7; TRBD2 aligns across 12 bases. Trimming removed 5 bases from V and 0 bases from J; junction bases left unmatched: 2. The CDR3 spans 15 residues. Germline V gene data show CDR1 as LGHNA and CDR2 as YNFKEQ. CDR3 bases: TGTGCCAGCAGCTCGACTAGCGGGAGCTCCTACGAGCAGTACTTC. Its protein product is CASSSTSGSSYEQYF.

The chain combines TRBV7-6 with TRBJ2-6; unclear D gene. V was shortened by 5 bases and J by 1 base, with 3 bases between the two germline ends. The CDR3 is made up of 13 amino acids. From germline, CDR1 is SGHVS and CDR2 FNYEAQ. This CDR3 reads CASSQSGANVLTF. The CDR3 nucleotides read TGTGCCAGCAGCCAATCTGGGGCCAACGTCCTGACTTTC.